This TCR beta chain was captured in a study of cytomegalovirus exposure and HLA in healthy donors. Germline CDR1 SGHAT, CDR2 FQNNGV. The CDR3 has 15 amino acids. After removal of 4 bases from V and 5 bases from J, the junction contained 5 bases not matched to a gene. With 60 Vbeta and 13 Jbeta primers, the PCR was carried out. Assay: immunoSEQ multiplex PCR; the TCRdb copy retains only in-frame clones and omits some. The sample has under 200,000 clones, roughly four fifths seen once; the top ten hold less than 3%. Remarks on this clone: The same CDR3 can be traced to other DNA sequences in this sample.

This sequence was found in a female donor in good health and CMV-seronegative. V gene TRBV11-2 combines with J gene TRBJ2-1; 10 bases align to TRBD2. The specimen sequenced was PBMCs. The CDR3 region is CASSSGLAAHNEQFF. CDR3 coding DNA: TGTGCCAGCAGCTCTGGACTAGCGGCCCACAATGAGCAGTTCTTC.